A single sample is the source of the 22 T cell receptor beta chains below, sequenced in a study of T cells after yellow fever vaccination. TCRdb itself ran the 5' RACE reads through MiXCR, one entry per CDR3 protein. Of under 250,000 distinct CDR3 sequences listed, 6.9% are singletons. The specimen comprised CD4+ T cells sorted from PBMCs, sampled 15 days after the yellow fever booster vaccination. The receptors shown here come from a man younger than 45 who received the YFV17D yellow fever vaccine.

The genes are TRBV29-1 and TRBJ1-4; 9 bases are a match to TRBD1. The V gene's germline CDR1 is SQVTM and CDR2 ANQGSEA. The junction had 10 bases not matched to a gene; V was cut back by 7 bases and J by 7 bases. This CDR3 has 14 residues. The CDR3 region has the DNA TGCAGCGGGGACCGGGACAGGGATCCTGAAAAACTGTTTTTT. Encoded protein: CSGDRDRDPEKLFF.

The DNA of the CDR3 is TGTGCCTCTGGGGTTAGGGCTCTAGGGCCTGAAGCTTTCTTT. This translates into CASGVRALGPEAFF. This chain connects TRBV19 to TRBJ1-1; D gene unclear. The germline V gene encodes CDR1 LNHDA and CDR2 SQIVND (reference sequence). V dropped 11 bases and J dropped 6 bases, with 22 bases sitting between them. This CDR3 spans 14 amino acids.

This clonotype occurred many times. The CDR3 region is CASSDLAGNEQYF. The CDR3 DNA reads TGCGCCAGCAGCGATCTCGCGGGGAACGAGCAGTACTTC. The chain links TRBV5-1 to TRBJ2-7, with D possibly matching TRBD2 (6 bases). Germline lookup yields CDR1 SGHRS and CDR2 YFSETQ. The CDR3 spans 13 residues. V lost 4 bases and J 5 bases, leaving 13 bases between the germline ends.

V is TRBV7-9 and J is TRBJ1-1; D remains ambiguous. The V end lost 3 bases, the J end lost 1 base, and 6 bases lay between the germline ends. The V gene's germline CDR1 is SEHNR and CDR2 FQNEAQ (reference sequence). The CDR3 is 13 residues long. The CDR3 loop reads CASSFVGNTEAFF. CDR3 sequence (DNA): TGTGCCAGCAGCTTCGTTGGGAACACTGAAGCTTTCTTT.

This clonotype was counted ten times or more. This sequence joins TRBV15 and TRBJ2-3, with D maybe TRBD2 (5 bases). Germline lookup yields CDR1 LNHNV and CDR2 YYDKDF (reference sequence). The CDR3 has 13 residues. V was cut by 3 bases and J by 6 bases, with 10 bases left in between. CDR3 bases: TGTGCCACCAGCAGGGGCCGGGATGATACGCAGTATTTT. It specifies CATSRGRDDTQYF.

The chain carries TRBV4-2 and TRBJ2-6; 9 positions match TRBD2. Germline trimming cut 8 bases from V and 3 bases from J; bases unmatched to any gene: 11. CDR1 and CDR2 from the germline V gene are LGHNA and YNFKEQ. The CDR3 spans 17 residues. CDR3 sequence: CASGVAGGPFGANVLTF. In DNA form, the CDR3 reads TGTGCCAGCGGGGTGGCGGGAGGGCCCTTTGGGGCCAACGTCCTGACTTTC.

This clonotype was recorded a few times. This chain links TRBV5-1 with TRBJ1-2; TRBD1 matches 12 bases. CDR1 SGHRS and CDR2 YFSETQ come from the germline V gene. The CDR3 is made up of 15 amino acids. Losses at the gene ends were 0 bases for V and 6 bases for J; bases not matched to a gene: 3. CDR3 sequence (DNA): TGCGCCAGCAGCTTGGCCGGGACAGGGGGCAATGGCTACACCTTC. This translates into CASSLAGTGGNGYTF.

V is TRBV7-2 and J is TRBJ1-5; D is uncertain. Germline values: CDR1 SGHTA, CDR2 FQGNSA. There are 13 residues in the CDR3. V was cut by 3 bases and J by 5 bases, with 8 bases left in between. The CDR3 region has the DNA TGTGCCAGCAGCTTTGACGGATATCAGCCCCAGCATTTT. Translation gives CASSFDGYQPQHF.

This chain uses TRBV3-1 with TRBJ2-2; maybe TRBD2 (6 bases). Per germline, CDR1 LGHDT and CDR2 YNNKEL (reference sequence). The V end was cut by 1 base, the J end by 5 bases, with 8 bases between. The CDR3 runs to 14 residues. The CDR3 loop reads CASSQGLATGELFF. The CDR3 DNA sequence: TGTGCCAGCAGCCAAGGGCTAGCGACCGGGGAGCTGTTTTTT.

This clonotype has more than one count but fewer than ten. The chain uses TRBV28 and TRBJ2-6; tentatively, D is TRBD1 or TRBD2 (5 bases each). V was shortened by 2 bases and J by 0 bases, with 8 bases between the two germline ends. The CDR3 sequence is 16 residues long. Germline loops: CDR1 MDHEN, CDR2 SYDVKM. The CDR3 region has the DNA TGTGCCAGCAGTTTAGCCGGGACCTCTGGGGCCAACGTCCTGACTTTC. This encodes CASSLAGTSGANVLTF.

A few counts support this clonotype. The chain is built from TRBV18 and TRBJ1-5; TRBD1 matches at 9 bases. The germline CDR1 and CDR2 sequences are KGHSH and LQKENI. This CDR3 has 15 residues. The trim removed 5 bases at V and 6 bases at J, leaving 8 bases unmatched. The CDR3 DNA reads as TGTGCCAGCTCATCGGGACAGGGAGGAGGTCAGCCCCAGCATTTT. Its protein is CASSSGQGGGQPQHF.

J is TRBJ2-5 and V is TRBV7-2; TRBD2 aligns across 11 bases. Germline lookup yields CDR1 SGHTA and CDR2 FQGNSA. The length of the CDR3 is 16 residues. The junction had 7 bases not matched to a gene; V was cut back by 2 bases and J by 5 bases. CDR3 sequence (DNA): TGTGCCAGCAGCTTAAATAGCGGGAGGGGCGGGGAGACCCAGTACTTC. Its protein product is CASSLNSGRGGETQYF.

This clonotype turned up a few times. The V and J genes are TRBV29-1 and TRBJ2-7; possibly TRBD2 for D (6 bases). From germline, CDR1 is SQVTM and CDR2 ANQGSEA. CDR3 length: 12 residues. Trimming removed 4 bases from V and 1 base from J, with 8 bases in between. CDR3 nucleotides: TGCAGCGTTGCACTAGCATCCTACGAGCAGTACTTC. The encoded protein is CSVALASYEQYF.

This clonotype has at least ten counts. The chain is built from TRBV9 and TRBJ1-4, with 8 bases matching TRBD1. The CDR3 spans 15 residues. The V segment lost 0 bases and the J segment 8 bases; nucleotides outside the gene matches: 6. CDR1 and CDR2 from the germline V gene are SGDLS and YYNGEE. CDR3 loop: CASSVEGQGAEKLFF. The CDR3 coding sequence is TGTGCCAGCAGCGTAGAGGGGCAGGGGGCCGAAAAACTGTTTTTT.

This clonotype has only a few counts. This chain uses TRBV5-4 with TRBJ2-2, with 9 bases aligning to TRBD1. Germline V gives CDR1 SGHNT, CDR2 YYREEE (reference sequence). Germline trimming cut 3 bases from V and 6 bases from J; bases unmatched to any gene: 9. The CDR3 has 16 amino acids. The CDR3 region is CASSYPPGQGSGELFF. The CDR3 nucleotides read TGTGCCAGCAGCTATCCCCCGGGACAGGGTTCCGGGGAGCTGTTTTTT.

This clonotype was detected ten times or more. The J gene is TRBJ2-3, the V gene TRBV29-1, with D hard to call. Trimming left V 7 bases short and J 4 bases short, with 9 bases between. The length of the CDR3 is 11 residues. Germline values: CDR1 SQVTM, CDR2 ANQGSEA. The CDR3 DNA is TGCAGCGCACGTTTTGCAGATACGCAGTATTTT. This gives the protein CSARFADTQYF.

J is TRBJ2-1 and V is TRBV15, with 12 bases aligning to TRBD2. CDR3 length: 16 amino acids. V shed 0 bases and J 9 bases; nucleotides not matched to a gene: 6. CDR1 is LNHNV, CDR2 YYDKDF, per germline (reference sequence). The CDR3 sequence: CATSRDPSGRAIEQFF. CDR3 in DNA: TGTGCCACCAGCAGAGACCCTAGCGGGAGGGCCATTGAGCAGTTCTTC.

The chain couples TRBV20-1 to TRBJ2-4; D is unresolved. The CDR3 has 15 residues. The V end was cut by 1 base, the J end by 0 bases, with 10 bases between. Looked up from germline, CDR1 is DFQATT and CDR2 is SNEGSKA (reference sequence). The CDR3 here is CSARVGSRAKNIQYF. Here the CDR3 DNA reads TGCAGTGCTAGAGTGGGCAGTAGAGCCAAAAACATTCAGTACTTC.

This clonotype was observed many times. This sequence joins TRBV7-2 and TRBJ2-5; D remains ambiguous. The CDR3 runs 13 residues. V lost 5 bases and J 4 bases, leaving 11 bases between the germline ends. The germline gives CDR1 SGHTA, CDR2 FQGNSA. The CDR3 nucleotides read TGTGCCAGCAGCCCCGGAGTTGGAGAGACCCAGTACTTC. Protein product: CASSPGVGETQYF.

The chain links TRBV7-2 to TRBJ1-4; D remains ambiguous. This CDR3 is built from 13 residues. CDR1 and CDR2 from the germline V gene are SGHTA and FQGNSA. Trimming removed 4 bases from V and 8 bases from J, with 11 bases in between. CDR3 DNA sequence: TGTGCCAGCAGCTCGAGGGCGGGGGAAAAACTGTTTTTT. Amino acid sequence: CASSSRAGEKLFF. The full variable domain, completed using reference TRBV7-2 and TRBJ1-4, is GAGVSQSPSNKVTEKGKDVELRCDPISGHTALYWYRQSLGQGLEFLIYFQGNSAPDKSGLPSDRFSAERTGGSVSTLTIQRTQQEDSAVYLCASSSRAGEKLFFGSGTQLSVL.

The rearrangement links TRBV30 to TRBJ2-7, with TRBD2 as a possible D gene (5 bases). Germline values: CDR1 GTSNPN, CDR2 SVGIG (reference sequence). This CDR3 is built from 14 residues. V gave up 0 bases and J gave up 6 bases, with 15 bases separating them. CDR3 sequence: CAWSVTRFGGEQYF. The CDR3 coding sequence is TGTGCCTGGAGTGTGACACGGTTTGGAGGCGAGCAGTACTTC. The full variable domain, rest sourced from reference TRBV30 and TRBJ2-7, is SQTIHQWPATLVQPVGSPLSLECTVEGTSNPNLYWYRQAAGRGLQLLFYSVGIGQISSEVPQNLSASRPQDRQFILSSKKLLLSDSGFYLCAWSVTRFGGEQYFGPGTRLTVT.

CDR3 region: CAWSSGRGQPQHF. The CDR3, as DNA: TGTGCCTGGAGTTCCGGCAGGGGTCAGCCCCAGCATTTT. The chain couples TRBV30 to TRBJ1-5, with D perhaps matching TRBD1 (6 bases). Trimming stripped 2 bases from V and 6 bases from J, with 11 bases between. CDR3 length: 13 amino acids. CDR1 and CDR2 from the germline V gene are GTSNPN and SVGIG (reference sequence). The entire variable domain, with the rest obtained from reference TRBV30 and TRBJ1-5, is as follows: SQTIHQWPATLVQPVGSPLSLECTVEGTSNPNLYWYRQAAGRGLQLLFYSVGIGQISSEVPQNLSASRPQDRQFILSSKKLLLSDSGFYLCAWSSGRGQPQHFGDGTRLSIL.